The text below deals with one T cell receptor beta chain. Its antigen is undetermined. The trim removed 4 bases at V and 11 bases at J, leaving 16 bases unmatched. The germline V gene has CDR1 SGDLS and CDR2 YYNGEE. This CDR3 region has 15 residues. The record originates from a study of cytomegalovirus exposure and HLA in healthy donors. General study findings and limits: Segments of the TCR beta V type were, in most cases, productive about 87% or about 30% of the time in an earlier analysis. Near-uniform donor sequencing depth was presumed by presence/absence analyses.

This PCR relied on a set of 60 Vbeta primers and 13 Jbeta primers. The protocol was immunoSEQ multiplex PCR, while the TCRdb copy is restricted to in-frame clones and leaves out a portion. The data show about 67,000 clones, about four fifths seen once. The sequenced sample consisted of PBMCs. The chain uses TRBV9 and TRBJ1-2, with 8 nucleotides matching TRBD1. The source of this sequence is a woman aged 25 to 39 in good health and CMV-seronegative. CDR3 loop: CASSPRSGTGIGYTF. CDR3 DNA: TGTGCCAGCAGCCCACGTTCGGGGACAGGCATTGGGTACACCTTC.